This T cell receptor (beta chain) was sequenced for a study of T cell repertoires in cytomegalovirus infection. The V segment lost 7 bases and the J segment 6 bases; nucleotides outside the gene matches: 6. The CDR3 totals 13 residues. CDR1 and CDR2 (germline): MNHEY, SVGEGT. TCRdb passed the reads through MiXCR, listing each CDR3 protein once. The table has about 530,000 distinct CDR3 sequences, less than 30% seen once. Findings of the study overall: There were HLA-C-restricted CMV-specific TCR beta clonotypes dominating the ex vivo response.

This clonotype came up a few times. Its antigen is unknown. This TCR was recovered from a human donor in good health (CMV status not recorded). Some clones in this sample may be carry-over from other donors' samples. The chain combines TRBV6-2 or TRBV6-3 with TRBJ2-1; 7 positions agree with TRBD2. Sequences were obtained from PBMCs. CDR3 loop: CASTWTSFNEQFF. In DNA, the CDR3 is TGTGCCAGCACTTGGACTAGTTTCAATGAGCAGTTCTTC.